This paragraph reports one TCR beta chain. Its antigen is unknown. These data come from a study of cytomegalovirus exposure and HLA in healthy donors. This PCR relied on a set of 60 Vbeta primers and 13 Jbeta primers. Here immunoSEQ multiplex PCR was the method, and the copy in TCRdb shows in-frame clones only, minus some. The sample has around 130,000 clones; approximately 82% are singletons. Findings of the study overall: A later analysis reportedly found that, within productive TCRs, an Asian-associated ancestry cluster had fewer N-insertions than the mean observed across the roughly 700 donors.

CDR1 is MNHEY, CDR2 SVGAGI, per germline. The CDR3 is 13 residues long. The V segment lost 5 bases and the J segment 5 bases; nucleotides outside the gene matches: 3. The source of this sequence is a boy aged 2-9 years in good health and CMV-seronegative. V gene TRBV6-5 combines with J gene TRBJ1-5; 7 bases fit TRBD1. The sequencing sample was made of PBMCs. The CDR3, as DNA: TGTGCCAGCAGTGAGGGGGCGCATCAGCCCCAGCATTTT. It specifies CASSEGAHQPQHF.